This record concerns one TCR beta chain sequence. The antigen remains unidentified. Amplification of TCR beta used genomic DNA extracted from peripheral blood. Trimming removed 0 bases at V and 5 bases at J, with 15 bases between. The CDR3 has 15 residues. Germline V CDR1 and CDR2: SGHNT, YYREEE (reference sequence). Multiplex touch-down PCR with TRB-A/B primers amplified rearranged V-D-J TRB sequences. Each CDR3 protein is one row after TCRdb ran MiXCR on the multiplex PCR reads. The sample lists roughly 6,400 distinct CDR3 sequences; 21% were seen once. The data were taken from a study of T cell repertoires in aging, cancer and after chemotherapy. Whole-study results and caveats: Hematological cancer patients had lymphoid organ infiltration that may impair thymic emigration or T cell expansion.

This receptor was identified in a human donor with a blood cancer. Sequenced: blood. The rearrangement uses TRBV5-4 and TRBJ2-7; D tentatively reads TRBD1 or TRBD2 (5 bases each). The CDR3 coding sequence is TGTGCCAGCAGCTTGGATGGGACCCTCCGGGACGAGCAGTACTTC. It codes for CASSLDGTLRDEQYF.